This T cell receptor (beta chain) was documented in a study of a mutant IDH1 vaccine in newly diagnosed glioma (dated by TCRdb to the early 2020s). About the investigation overall: In the chemotherapy-containing groups, vaccination started alongside temozolomide cycles, whereas in patients who had radiotherapy alone it started 4-6 weeks after radiotherapy. The approximately 30 treated patients were 62.5% male and about 38% female, with a mean age of roughly 40 years. Prior to enrollment, standard therapy consisting of radiotherapy alone, temozolomide alone, or radiochemotherapy with temozolomide had been administered to patients, with the combination being received by most patients. The week-35 safety follow-up took place at visit V12, and the week-47 end of study took place at visit V13. Peripheral blood was drawn at six visits: V03 (baseline), V05, V07, V10, V12 and V13. Longitudinal TCRB deep sequencing was done for 25 treated patients, wherever samples were available for exploratory analyses. What the work shows at the level of the full study, not this receptor alone: Immune responses induced by the vaccine were seen in approximately 93% of patients across multiple MHC alleles. Pseudoprogression appeared unrelated to alterations in the top peripheral T cell clonotypes detected by TCRB sequencing. Selection of PBMC samples for TCRB deep sequencing was based on availability. According to the authors, sample limitations meant that analyses of patient blood samples could not be reproduced.

About this clone itself: It has no known antigen specificity. Within one base of it there is no much larger clone, and no base qualities were kept.

The time point label for this specimen denotes: week 35, safety follow-up. Each vaccine dose was 300 ug of a 20-mer mutant IDH1 peptide in Montanide, given subcutaneously with topical imiquimod. Across visits V03 through V10, patients got a total of eight vaccinations, given in weeks 1, 3, 5, 7, 11, 15, 19 and 23. Donors had newly diagnosed WHO grade 3 or 4 IDH1-mutant astrocytomas with loss of nuclear ATRX. The samples were drawn from NOA16, a multicentre, single-arm, open-label phase I trial in Germany that tested a mutant IDH1 peptide vaccine in humans for the first time. Genomic DNA for TCRB sequencing was extracted from EDTA blood using the DNeasy Blood and Tissue Kit. Libraries were built with the immunoSEQ multiplex PCR assay. Rearranged TCR beta chain sequences were amplified using the hsTCRB Kit according to the manufacturer's protocol. Sequencing of TCRB libraries was carried out on an Illumina MiSeq. On the authors' methods: The kit vendor's proprietary platform handled demultiplexing, trimming and gene mapping. Imported from immuneACCESS, the table was reduced by TCRdb to in-frame sequences with V and J called. These copies leave out some clones; in studies compared against another copy, an unresolved V gene accounts for under half, and the cause of the remainder is not known. From that table come the V and J calls and clone size; the DNA was used to work out D and trimming. In this sample the table shows 25,000 to 40,000 clones, roughly 80% of which occur a single time. Jointly, the top ten make up roughly 10% of the sample.

Sequences LNHDA (CDR1) and SQIVND (CDR2) are obtained from the germline V gene (reference sequence). From the cysteine up to the phenylalanine, the CDR3 has a length of 15 residues. Only the CDR3 DNA is retained, 45 bases long and in frame from the first base. Relative to germline, V is 6 bases shorter and J is 1 base shorter, with 12 bases between their ends. The source is a woman between 35 and 50 years old with glioma. Sample: PBMCs, taken from a glioma patient whose treatment included an IDH1 peptide vaccine. The sequence is built from TRBV19 and TRBJ2-2; possibly the D gene is TRBD2, per 5 matching bases. The CDR3 in this case is CASRPGIQNTGELFF. The bases are TGTGCCAGTAGGCCCGGGATCCAGAACACCGGGGAGCTGTTTTTT.